This entry lists 9 T cell receptor beta chains sequenced from one sample in a study of human T cells and chemical hapten exposure. Time point indicated: pre-sensitization, week 0. Treatment indicated: therapeutic diphenylcyclopropenone sensitization with weekly scalp DPC. TCRdb analysed the RACE reads with MiXCR anew, one entry per CDR3 protein. Of about 85,000 distinct CDR3 sequences detected, about 9% appear once; the ten largest clones hold 2% to 3%. Sequenced here: whole blood, sampled in connection with sensitization to the hapten diphenylcyclopropenone (DPC). The origin of the receptors is a man aged 40-50 years with alopecia areata. Some clones in this sample may be carry-over from other donors' samples.

This clonotype was seen many times. The chain joins TRBV12-5 to TRBJ2-6; 8 bases align to TRBD1. Germline CDR1 LGHNT, CDR2 FRNRAP. Trimming cost V 3 bases and J 0 bases; bases outside gene matches: 7. The CDR3 length is 18 residues. CDR3 protein: CASGLNPGQGSGANVLTF. The CDR3 DNA is TGTGCTAGTGGTTTAAATCCCGGACAGGGCTCTGGGGCCAACGTCCTGACTTTC.

This clonotype came up many times. V gene TRBV7-2 combines with J gene TRBJ2-5, with 11 bases lining up with TRBD1. V lost 5 bases and J lost 4; bases outside the gene matches: 3. Germline V gene lookup returns CDR1 SGHTA and CDR2 FQGNSA. The CDR3 extends over 14 amino acids. CDR3 DNA sequence: TGTGCCAGCAGCCGCGGACAGGGGGCAGAGACCCAGTACTTC. Encoded protein: CASSRGQGAETQYF.

This clonotype has just a few counts. CDR3 sequence reads: CASSVEGRGRTDTQYF. Written as DNA, the CDR3 is TGTGCCAGCAGCGTAGAAGGCAGGGGGCGTACAGATACGCAGTATTTT. V and J are TRBV9 and TRBJ2-3; 8 positions match TRBD1. The CDR3 contains 16 residues. Germline V lookup: CDR1 SGDLS, CDR2 YYNGEE. V shed 0 bases, J shed 3 bases, and the junction held 6 bases outside the gene matches.

This clonotype was observed many times. The CDR3 DNA reads TGTGCCAGCAGAGAAACAGGGGATAGCAATCAGCCCCAGCATTTT. Protein: CASRETGDSNQPQHF. The chain uses TRBV12-3 or TRBV12-4 and TRBJ1-5, with 7 bases matching TRBD1. V lost 6 bases and J lost 0; bases outside the gene matches: 5. This CDR3 comprises 15 residues.

In its sample, this clonotype was seen many times. The V and J genes are TRBV9 and TRBJ1-1, with D tentatively TRBD1 (5 bases). The ends were cut back, 0 bases at V and 0 bases at J, with 12 bases in the middle. The CDR3 sequence is 16 residues long. CDR1 is SGDLS, CDR2 YYNGEE, per germline. Here the CDR3 DNA reads TGTGCCAGCAGCGTAGGCGCAGGGAGCATGAACACTGAAGCTTTCTTT. This gives the protein CASSVGAGSMNTEAFF.

In this sample, this clonotype turned up many times. The rearrangement joins TRBV28 to TRBJ2-7; D is perhaps TRBD1 (5 bases). Germline V gene sequence: CDR1 MDHEN, CDR2 SYDVKM. This CDR3 contains 14 residues. V shed 5 bases and J shed 7 bases, with 18 bases lying between them. Here the CDR3 DNA reads TGTGCCAGCAGTGGTAATGGCAGGGCAAAGGAGCAGTACGTC. Its protein is CASSGNGRAKEQYV.

V gene TRBV7-2 combines with J gene TRBJ2-4; 7 nucleotides line up with TRBD2. The CDR3 is made up of 16 amino acids. Germline CDR1 reads SGHTA; CDR2 reads FQGNSA. V dropped 1 base and J dropped 4; count of bases not matched to a gene: 7. This chain's CDR3 is CASSLGGGGGKNIQYF. The CDR3 region has the DNA TGTGCCAGCAGCTTAGGTGGTGGCGGGGGAAAAAACATTCAGTACTTC.

The rearrangement links TRBV7-2 to TRBJ2-3; 7 bases agree with TRBD1. The CDR3 is 15 amino acids. Germline V gene data show CDR1 as SGHTA and CDR2 as FQGNSA. V shed 5 bases, J shed 1 base, and the junction held 6 bases outside the gene matches. The CDR3 sequence is CASSPDRDRTDTQYF. CDR3 in DNA: TGTGCCAGCAGCCCAGACAGGGACCGCACAGATACGCAGTATTTT. Drawing the rest from reference TRBV7-2 and TRBJ2-3, the complete variable domain is GAGVSQSPSNKVTEKGKDVELRCDPISGHTALYWYRQSLGQGLEFLIYFQGNSAPDKSGLPSDRFSAERTGGSVSTLTIQRTQQEDSAVYLCASSPDRDRTDTQYFGPGTRLTVL.

The chain combines TRBV18 with TRBJ1-1; D unresolved. Looked up from germline, CDR1 is KGHSH and CDR2 is LQKENI. Trimming took off 1 base at V and 0 bases at J, with 9 bases between the two ends. This CDR3 region has 15 residues. CDR3 coding DNA: TGTGCCAGCTCACCACGGCGGGAGATGAACACTGAAGCTTTCTTT. Translation: CASSPRREMNTEAFF.